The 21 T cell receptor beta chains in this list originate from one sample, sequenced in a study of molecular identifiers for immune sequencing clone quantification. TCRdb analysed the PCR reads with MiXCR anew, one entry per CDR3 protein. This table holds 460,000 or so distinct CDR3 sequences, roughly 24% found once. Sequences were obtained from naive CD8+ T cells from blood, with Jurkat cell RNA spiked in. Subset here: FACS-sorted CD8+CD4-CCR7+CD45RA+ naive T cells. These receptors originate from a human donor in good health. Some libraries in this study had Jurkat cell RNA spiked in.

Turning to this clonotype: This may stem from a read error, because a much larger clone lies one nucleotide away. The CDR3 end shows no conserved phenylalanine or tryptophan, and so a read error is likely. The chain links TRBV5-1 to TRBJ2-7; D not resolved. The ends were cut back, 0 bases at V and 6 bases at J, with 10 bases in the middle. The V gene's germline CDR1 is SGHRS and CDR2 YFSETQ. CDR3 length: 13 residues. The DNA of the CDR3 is TGCGCCAGCAGCTTGGGCAGAGTTACCGAGCAGTACTGC. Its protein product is CASSLGRVTEQYC.

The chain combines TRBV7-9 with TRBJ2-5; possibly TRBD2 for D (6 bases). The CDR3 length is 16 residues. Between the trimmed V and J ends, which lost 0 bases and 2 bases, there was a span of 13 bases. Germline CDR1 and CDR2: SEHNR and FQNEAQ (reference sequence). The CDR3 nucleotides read TGTGCCAGCAGCTTAGCGGAGGGACCCATACAAGAGACCCAGTACTTC. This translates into CASSLAEGPIQETQYF.

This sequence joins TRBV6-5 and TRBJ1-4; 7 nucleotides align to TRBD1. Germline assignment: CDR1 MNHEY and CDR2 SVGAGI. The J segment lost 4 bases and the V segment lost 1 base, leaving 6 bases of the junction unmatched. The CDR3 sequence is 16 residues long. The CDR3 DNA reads TGTGCCAGCAGTTACTATCAAGGGGGCTTTAATGAAAAACTGTTTTTT. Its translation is CASSYYQGGFNEKLFF.

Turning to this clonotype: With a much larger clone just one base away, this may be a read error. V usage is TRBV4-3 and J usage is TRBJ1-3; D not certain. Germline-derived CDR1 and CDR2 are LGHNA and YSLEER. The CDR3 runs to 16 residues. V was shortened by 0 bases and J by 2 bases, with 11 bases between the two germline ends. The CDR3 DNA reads TGCGCCAGCAGCCAAGATTCTCCGGGAGCTGGAAACACCATATATTTT. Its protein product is CASSQDSPGAGNTIYF.

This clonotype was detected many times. The CDR3 region is CASSLDSRNSPLHF. CDR3 nucleotides: TGTGCCAGCAGCTTGGACAGTCGCAATTCACCCCTCCACTTT. The rearrangement uses TRBV7-9 and TRBJ1-6; maybe TRBD1 (6 bases). The length of the CDR3 is 14 residues. Germline loops: CDR1 SEHNR, CDR2 FQNEAQ (reference sequence). The V gene lost 3 bases and the J gene lost 7 bases, with 10 bases spanning the gap.

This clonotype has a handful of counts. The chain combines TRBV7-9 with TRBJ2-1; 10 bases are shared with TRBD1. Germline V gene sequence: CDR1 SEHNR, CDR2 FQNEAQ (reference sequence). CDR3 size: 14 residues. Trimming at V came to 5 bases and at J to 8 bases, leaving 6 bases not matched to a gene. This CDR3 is CASSPGQGSHEQFF. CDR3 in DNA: TGTGCCAGCAGCCCGGGACAGGGGTCCCATGAGCAGTTCTTC.

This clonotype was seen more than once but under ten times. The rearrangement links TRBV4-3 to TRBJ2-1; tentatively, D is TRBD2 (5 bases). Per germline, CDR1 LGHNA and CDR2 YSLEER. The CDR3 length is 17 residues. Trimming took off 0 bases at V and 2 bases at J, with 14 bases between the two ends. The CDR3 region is CASSQDEEDPPYNEQFF. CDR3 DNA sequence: TGCGCCAGCAGCCAAGATGAGGAGGACCCCCCCTACAATGAGCAGTTCTTC.

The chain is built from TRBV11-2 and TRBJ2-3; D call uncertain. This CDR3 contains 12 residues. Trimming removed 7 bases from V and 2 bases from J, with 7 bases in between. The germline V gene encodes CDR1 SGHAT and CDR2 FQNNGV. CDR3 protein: CASTHTTDTQYF. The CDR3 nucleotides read TGTGCCAGCACCCACACCACAGATACGCAGTATTTT.

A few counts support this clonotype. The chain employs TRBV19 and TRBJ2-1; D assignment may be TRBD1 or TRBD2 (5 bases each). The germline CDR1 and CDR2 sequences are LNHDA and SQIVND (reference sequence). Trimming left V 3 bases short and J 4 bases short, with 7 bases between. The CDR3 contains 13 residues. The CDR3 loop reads CASSIGGYNEQFF. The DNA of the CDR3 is TGTGCCAGTAGTATTGGGGGTTACAATGAGCAGTTCTTC.

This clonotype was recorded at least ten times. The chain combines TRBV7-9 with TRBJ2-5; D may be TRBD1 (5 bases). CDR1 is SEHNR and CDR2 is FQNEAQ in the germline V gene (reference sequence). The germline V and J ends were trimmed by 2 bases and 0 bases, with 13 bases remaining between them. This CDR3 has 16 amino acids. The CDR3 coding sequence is TGTGCCAGCAGCTTAATGACAGATCTGTACCAAGAGACCCAGTACTTC. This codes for CASSLMTDLYQETQYF. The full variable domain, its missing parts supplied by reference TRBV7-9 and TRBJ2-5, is DTGVSQNPRHKITKRGQNVTFRCDPISEHNRLYWYRQTLGQGPEFLTYFQNEAQLEKSRLLSDRFSAERPKGSFSTLEIQRTEQGDSAMYLCASSLMTDLYQETQYFGPGTRLLVL.

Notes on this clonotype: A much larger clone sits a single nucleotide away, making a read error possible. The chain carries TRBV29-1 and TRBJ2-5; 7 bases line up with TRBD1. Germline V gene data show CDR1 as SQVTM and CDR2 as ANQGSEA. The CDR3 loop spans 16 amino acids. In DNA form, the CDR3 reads TGCAGCGTTGAAAGAGGACAGGATTGGTACCAAGAGACCCGGTACTTC. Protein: CSVERGQDWYQETRYF. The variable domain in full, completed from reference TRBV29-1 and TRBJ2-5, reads SAVISQKPSRDICQRGTSLTIQCQVDSQVTMMFWYRQQPGQSLTLIATANQGSEATYESGFVIDKFPISRPNLTFSTLTVSNMSPEDSSIYLCSVERGQDWYQETRYFGPGTRLLVL.

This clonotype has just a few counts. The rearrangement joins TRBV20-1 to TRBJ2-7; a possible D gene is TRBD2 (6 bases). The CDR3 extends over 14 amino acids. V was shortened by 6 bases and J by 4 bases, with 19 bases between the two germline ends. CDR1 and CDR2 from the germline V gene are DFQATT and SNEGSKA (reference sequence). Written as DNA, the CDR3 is TGCAGTGCCCTCTACCTAGCGACTAGTTACGAGCAGTACTTC. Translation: CSALYLATSYEQYF.

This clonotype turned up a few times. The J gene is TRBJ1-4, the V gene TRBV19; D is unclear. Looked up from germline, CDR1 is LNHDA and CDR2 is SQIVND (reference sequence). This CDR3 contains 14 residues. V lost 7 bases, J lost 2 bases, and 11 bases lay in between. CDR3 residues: CASKPFGTNEKLFF. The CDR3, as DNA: TGTGCCAGTAAACCTTTCGGGACTAATGAAAAACTGTTTTTT.

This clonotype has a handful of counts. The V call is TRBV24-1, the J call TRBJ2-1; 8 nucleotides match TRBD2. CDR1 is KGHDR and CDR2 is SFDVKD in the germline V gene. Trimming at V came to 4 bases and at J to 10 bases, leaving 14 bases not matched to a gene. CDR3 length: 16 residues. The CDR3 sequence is CATSETDRTGGLEQFF. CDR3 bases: TGTGCCACCAGTGAAACCGATCGGACGGGGGGGCTGGAGCAGTTCTTC.

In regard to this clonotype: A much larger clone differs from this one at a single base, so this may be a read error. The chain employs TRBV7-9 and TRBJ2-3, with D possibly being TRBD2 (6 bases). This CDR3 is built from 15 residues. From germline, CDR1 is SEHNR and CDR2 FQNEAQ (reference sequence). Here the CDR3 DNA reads TGTGCCAGCAGCTTAGTCGTCGGGGGAAGAGATACGCAGTGTTTT. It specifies CASSLVVGGRDTQCF.

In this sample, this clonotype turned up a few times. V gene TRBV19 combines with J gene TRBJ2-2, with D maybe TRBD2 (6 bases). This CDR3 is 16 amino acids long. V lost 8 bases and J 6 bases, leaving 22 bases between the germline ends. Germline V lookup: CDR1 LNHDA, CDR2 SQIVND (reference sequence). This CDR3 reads CASRIFASSVSGELFF. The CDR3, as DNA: TGTGCCAGTCGAATCTTCGCTTCTAGCGTATCCGGGGAGCTGTTTTTT.

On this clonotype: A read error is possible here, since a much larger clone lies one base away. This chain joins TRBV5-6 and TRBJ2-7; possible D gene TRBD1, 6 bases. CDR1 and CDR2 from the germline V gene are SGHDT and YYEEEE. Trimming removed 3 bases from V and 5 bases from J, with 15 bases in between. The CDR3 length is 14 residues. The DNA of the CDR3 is TGTGCCAGCAGCTCCGCCACCGAGGGGGACGAGCAGTACTTC. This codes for CASSSATEGDEQYF. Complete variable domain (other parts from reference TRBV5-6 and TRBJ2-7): DAGVTQSPTHLIKTRGQQVTLRCSPKSGHDTVSWYQQALGQGPQFIFQYYEEEERQRGNFPDRFSGHQFPNYSSELNVNALLLGDSALYLCASSSATEGDEQYFGPGTRLTVT.

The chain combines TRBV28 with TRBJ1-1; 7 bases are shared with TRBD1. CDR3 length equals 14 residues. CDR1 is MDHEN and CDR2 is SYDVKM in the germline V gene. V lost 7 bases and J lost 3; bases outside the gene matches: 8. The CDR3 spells CASTPDRAYTEAFF. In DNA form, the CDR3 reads TGTGCCAGCACCCCTGACAGGGCCTACACTGAAGCTTTCTTT.

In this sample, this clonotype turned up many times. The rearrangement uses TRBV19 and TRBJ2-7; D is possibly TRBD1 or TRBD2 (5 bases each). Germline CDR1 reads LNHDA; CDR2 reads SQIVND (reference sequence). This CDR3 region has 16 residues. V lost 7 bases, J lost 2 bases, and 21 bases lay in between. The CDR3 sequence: CASKEGPSLPAYEQYF. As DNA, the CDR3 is TGTGCCAGTAAAGAGGGACCTAGTCTACCCGCCTACGAGCAGTACTTC.

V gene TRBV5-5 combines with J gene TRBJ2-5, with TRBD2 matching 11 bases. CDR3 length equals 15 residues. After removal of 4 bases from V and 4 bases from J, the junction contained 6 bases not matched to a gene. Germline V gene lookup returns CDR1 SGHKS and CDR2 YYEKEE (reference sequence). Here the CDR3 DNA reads TGTGCCAGCAGCGTTTACGGGACTAGCGGAGAGACCCAGTACTTC. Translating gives CASSVYGTSGETQYF.

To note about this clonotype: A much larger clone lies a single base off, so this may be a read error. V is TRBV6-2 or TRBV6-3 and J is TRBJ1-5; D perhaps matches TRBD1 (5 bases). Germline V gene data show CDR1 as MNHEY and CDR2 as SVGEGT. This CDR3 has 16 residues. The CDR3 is CAGREPGNGGNQPQHF. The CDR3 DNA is TGTGCCGGCAGAGAGCCAGGGAACGGGGGCAATCAGCCCCAGCATTTT.